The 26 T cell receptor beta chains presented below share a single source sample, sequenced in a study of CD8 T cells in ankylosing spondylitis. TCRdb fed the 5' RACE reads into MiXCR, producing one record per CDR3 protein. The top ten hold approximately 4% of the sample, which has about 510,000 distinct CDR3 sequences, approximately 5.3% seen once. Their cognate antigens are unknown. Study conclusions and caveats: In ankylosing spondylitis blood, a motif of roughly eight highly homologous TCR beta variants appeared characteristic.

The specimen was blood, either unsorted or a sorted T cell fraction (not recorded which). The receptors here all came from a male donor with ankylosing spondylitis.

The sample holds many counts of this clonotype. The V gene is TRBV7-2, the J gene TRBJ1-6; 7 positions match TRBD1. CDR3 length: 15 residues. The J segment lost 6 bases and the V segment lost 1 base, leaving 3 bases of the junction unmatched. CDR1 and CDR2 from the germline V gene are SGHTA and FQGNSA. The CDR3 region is CASSLDQGVNSPLHF. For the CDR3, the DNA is TGTGCCAGCAGCTTAGACCAGGGGGTTAATTCACCCCTCCACTTT.

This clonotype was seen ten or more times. The CDR3 here is CSARGLDNPLNQPQHF. The CDR3 DNA reads as TGCAGTGCTAGGGGTTTAGACAATCCCCTCAATCAGCCCCAGCATTTT. The chain has TRBV20-1 and TRBJ1-5; D remains unclear. V was trimmed by 3 bases and J by 3 bases, leaving 18 bases between them. There are 16 residues in the CDR3. CDR1 DFQATT and CDR2 SNEGSKA come from the germline V gene (reference sequence).

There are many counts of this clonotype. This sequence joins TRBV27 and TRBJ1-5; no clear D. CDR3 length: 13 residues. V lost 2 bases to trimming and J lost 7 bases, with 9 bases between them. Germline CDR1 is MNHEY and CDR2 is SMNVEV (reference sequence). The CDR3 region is CASSLVREQPQHF. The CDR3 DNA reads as TGTGCCAGCAGTTTAGTGAGGGAACAGCCCCAGCATTTT.

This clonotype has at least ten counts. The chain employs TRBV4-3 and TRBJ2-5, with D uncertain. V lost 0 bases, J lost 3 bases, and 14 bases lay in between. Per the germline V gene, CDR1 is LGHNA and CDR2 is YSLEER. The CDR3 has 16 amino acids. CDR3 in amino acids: CASSQERGEGEETQYF. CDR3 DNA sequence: TGCGCCAGCAGCCAAGAGCGAGGAGAAGGCGAAGAGACCCAGTACTTC.

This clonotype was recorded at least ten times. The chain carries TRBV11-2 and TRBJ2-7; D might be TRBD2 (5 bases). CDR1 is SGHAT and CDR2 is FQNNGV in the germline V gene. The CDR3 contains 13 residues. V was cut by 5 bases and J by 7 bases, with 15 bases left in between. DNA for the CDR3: TGTGCCAGCAGCCCTCGGGCCTGGGAGGAGCAGTACTTC. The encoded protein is CASSPRAWEEQYF.

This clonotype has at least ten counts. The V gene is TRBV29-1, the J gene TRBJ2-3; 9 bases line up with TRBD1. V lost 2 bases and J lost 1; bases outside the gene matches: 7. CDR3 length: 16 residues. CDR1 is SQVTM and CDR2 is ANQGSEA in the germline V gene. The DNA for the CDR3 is TGCAGCGTTGAAAATTGGAGGGACAGGGGCACAGATACGCAGTATTTT. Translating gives CSVENWRDRGTDTQYF.

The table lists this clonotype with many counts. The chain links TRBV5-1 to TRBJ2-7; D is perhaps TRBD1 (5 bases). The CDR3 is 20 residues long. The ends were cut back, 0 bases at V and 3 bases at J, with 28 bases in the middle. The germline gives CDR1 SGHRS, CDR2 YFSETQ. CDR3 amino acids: CASSLGQANSGKGLYYEQYF. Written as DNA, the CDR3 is TGCGCCAGCAGCTTGGGGCAGGCCAACTCCGGAAAGGGGCTTTACTACGAGCAGTACTTC.

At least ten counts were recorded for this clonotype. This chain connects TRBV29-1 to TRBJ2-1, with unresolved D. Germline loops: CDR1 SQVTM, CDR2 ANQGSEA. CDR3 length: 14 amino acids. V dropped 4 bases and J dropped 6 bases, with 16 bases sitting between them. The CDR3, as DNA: TGCAGCGTTGTAAAGGGATATCTACTCAATGAGCAGTTCTTC. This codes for CSVVKGYLLNEQFF.

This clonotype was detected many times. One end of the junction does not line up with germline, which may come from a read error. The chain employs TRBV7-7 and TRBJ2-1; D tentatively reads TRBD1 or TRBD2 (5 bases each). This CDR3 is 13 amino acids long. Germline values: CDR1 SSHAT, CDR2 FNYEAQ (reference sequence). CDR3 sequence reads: CASSLDGAGEQFF. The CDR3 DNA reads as TGTGCTAGCAGCTTAGATGGGGCGGGCGAGCAGTTCTTC.

The CDR3 is CASIGTSGRTYNEQFF. The CDR3, as DNA: TGTGCCAGCATTGGGACTAGCGGGAGGACCTACAATGAGCAGTTCTTC. V usage is TRBV12-3 or TRBV12-4 and J usage is TRBJ2-1; 15 nucleotides align to TRBD2. The CDR3 runs 16 residues. V lost 7 bases and J lost 2; bases outside the gene matches: 3.

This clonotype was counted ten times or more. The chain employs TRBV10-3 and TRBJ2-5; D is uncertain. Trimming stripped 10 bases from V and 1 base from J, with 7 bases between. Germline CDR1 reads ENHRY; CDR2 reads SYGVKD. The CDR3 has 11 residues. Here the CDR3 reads CATSTQETQYF. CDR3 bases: TGTGCCACCAGCACCCAAGAGACCCAGTACTTC.

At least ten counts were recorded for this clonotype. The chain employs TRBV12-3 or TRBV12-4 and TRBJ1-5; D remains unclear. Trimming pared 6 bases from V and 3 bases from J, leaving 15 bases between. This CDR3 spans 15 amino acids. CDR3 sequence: CASSPLEPFNQPQHF. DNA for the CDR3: TGTGCCAGCAGCCCCCTGGAGCCCTTCAATCAGCCCCAGCATTTT.

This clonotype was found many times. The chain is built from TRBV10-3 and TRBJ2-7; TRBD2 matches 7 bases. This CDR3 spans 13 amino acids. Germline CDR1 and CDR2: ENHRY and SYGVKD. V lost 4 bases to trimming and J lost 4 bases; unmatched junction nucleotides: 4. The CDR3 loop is CAISVPGGYEQYF. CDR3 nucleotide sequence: TGTGCCATCAGTGTCCCCGGGGGGTACGAGCAGTACTTC.

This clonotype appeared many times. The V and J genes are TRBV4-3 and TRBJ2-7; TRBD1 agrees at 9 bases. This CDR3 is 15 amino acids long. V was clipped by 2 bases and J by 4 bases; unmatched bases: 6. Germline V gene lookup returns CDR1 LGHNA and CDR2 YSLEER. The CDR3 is CASSQLGQGGYEQYF. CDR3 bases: TGCGCCAGCAGCCAATTGGGACAGGGAGGGTACGAGCAGTACTTC.

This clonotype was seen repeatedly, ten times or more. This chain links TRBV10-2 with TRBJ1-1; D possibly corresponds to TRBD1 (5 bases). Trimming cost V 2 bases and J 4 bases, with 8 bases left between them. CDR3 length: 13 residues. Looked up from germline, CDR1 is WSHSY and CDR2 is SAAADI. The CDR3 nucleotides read TGCGCCAGCAGTGAGGGGGCTGGCACTGAAGCTTTCTTT. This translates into CASSEGAGTEAFF.

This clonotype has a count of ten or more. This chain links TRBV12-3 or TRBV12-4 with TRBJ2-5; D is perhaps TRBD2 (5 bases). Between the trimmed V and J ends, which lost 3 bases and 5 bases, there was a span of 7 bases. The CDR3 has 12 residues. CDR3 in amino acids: CASSLRVETQYF. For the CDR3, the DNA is TGTGCCAGCAGTTTGAGGGTTGAGACCCAGTACTTC.

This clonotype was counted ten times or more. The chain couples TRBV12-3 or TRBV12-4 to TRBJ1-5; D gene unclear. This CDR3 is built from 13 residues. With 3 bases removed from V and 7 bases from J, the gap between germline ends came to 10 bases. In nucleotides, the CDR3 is TGTGCCAGCAGTTTCGGAGCGGTCCAGCCCCAGCATTTT. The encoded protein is CASSFGAVQPQHF.

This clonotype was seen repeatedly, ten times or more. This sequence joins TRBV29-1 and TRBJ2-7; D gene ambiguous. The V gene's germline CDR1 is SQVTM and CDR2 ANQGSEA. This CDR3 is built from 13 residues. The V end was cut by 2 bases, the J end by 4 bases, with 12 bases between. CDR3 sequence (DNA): TGCAGCGTTGAACTAGACACCCAATACGAGCAGTACTTC. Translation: CSVELDTQYEQYF.

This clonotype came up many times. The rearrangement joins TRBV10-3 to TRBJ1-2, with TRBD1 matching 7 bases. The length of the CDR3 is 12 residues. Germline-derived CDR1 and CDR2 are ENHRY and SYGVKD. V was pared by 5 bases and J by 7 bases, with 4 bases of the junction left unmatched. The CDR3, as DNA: TGTGCCATCAGTTTAGACAGGGTTGGCTACACCTTC. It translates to CAISLDRVGYTF.

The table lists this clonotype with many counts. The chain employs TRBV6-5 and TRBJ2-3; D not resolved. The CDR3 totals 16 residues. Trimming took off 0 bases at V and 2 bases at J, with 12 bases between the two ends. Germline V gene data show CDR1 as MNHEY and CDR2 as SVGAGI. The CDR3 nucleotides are TGTGCCAGCAGTTACTCGGGCCTTAATCCCACAGATACGCAGTATTTT. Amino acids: CASSYSGLNPTDTQYF.

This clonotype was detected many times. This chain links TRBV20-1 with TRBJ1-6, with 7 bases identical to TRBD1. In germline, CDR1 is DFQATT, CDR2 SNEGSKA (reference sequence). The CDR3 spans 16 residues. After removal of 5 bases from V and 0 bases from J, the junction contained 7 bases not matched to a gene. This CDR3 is CSADRALSSYNSPLHF. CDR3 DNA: TGCAGTGCTGACAGGGCCCTGAGCTCCTATAATTCACCCCTCCACTTT.

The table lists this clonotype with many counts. Here the CDR3 reads CASSFVTGYTEAFF. The CDR3 DNA reads TGTGCCAGCAGCTTCGTGACAGGGTACACTGAAGCTTTCTTT. V gene TRBV7-2 combines with J gene TRBJ1-1; TRBD1 aligns across 7 bases. CDR3 length: 14 residues. V shed 3 bases, J shed 3 bases, and the junction held 4 bases outside the gene matches. Germline-derived CDR1 and CDR2 are SGHTA and FQGNSA.

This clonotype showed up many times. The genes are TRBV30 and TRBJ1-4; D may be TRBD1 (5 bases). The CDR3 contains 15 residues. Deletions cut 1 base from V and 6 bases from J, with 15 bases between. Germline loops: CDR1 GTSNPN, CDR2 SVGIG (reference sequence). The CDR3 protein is CAWSDRLGFDEKLFF. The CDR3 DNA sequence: TGTGCCTGGAGTGACAGGCTTGGATTTGATGAAAAACTGTTTTTT.

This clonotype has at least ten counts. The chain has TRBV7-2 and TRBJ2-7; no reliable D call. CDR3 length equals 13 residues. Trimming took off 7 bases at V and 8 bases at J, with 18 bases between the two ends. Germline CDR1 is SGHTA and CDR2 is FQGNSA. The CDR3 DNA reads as TGTGCCAGCACCCAGGACCCTGGGTTGAAGCAGTACTTC. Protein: CASTQDPGLKQYF.

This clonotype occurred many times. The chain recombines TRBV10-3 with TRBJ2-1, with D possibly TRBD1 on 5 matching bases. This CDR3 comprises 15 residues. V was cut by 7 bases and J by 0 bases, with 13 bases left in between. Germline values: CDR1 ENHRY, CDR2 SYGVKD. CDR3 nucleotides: TGTGCCATCATCAGGGATCTGGGCTCCTACAATGAGCAGTTCTTC. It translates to CAIIRDLGSYNEQFF.

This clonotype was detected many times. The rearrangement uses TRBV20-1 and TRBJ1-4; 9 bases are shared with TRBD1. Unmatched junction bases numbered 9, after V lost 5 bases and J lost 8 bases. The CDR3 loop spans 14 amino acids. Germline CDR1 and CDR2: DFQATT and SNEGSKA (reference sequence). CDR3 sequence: CSASRGQGGEKLFF. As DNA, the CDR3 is TGCAGTGCTTCCAGGGGACAGGGCGGAGAAAAACTGTTTTTT.